Listed here is a single T cell receptor (beta chain). No antigen is known for it. The conserved phenylalanine or tryptophan normally closing the CDR3 is absent here, so this likely arose from a read error. This CDR3 region has 12 residues. The V gene end was trimmed by 5 bases and the J gene end by 11 bases; junction bases not matched to a gene: 8. This sample is part of a study of T-cell reconstitution after alpha-beta-depleted transplantation in children. Study-wide results and limits: T-cell counts and diversity were attributed mostly to newly produced T cells one year after transplant. Recipient T cells and thymic progenitors that survived gave rise to the high TCRbeta diversity observed at day 60 in some patients. As was reported, about two months after transplant, alpha-beta T cells came from several hundred expanded graft clones.

Unique molecular identifiers featured in how the TCRbeta library was prepared. Each CDR3 protein gets one entry after TCRdb re-called the PCR reads with MiXCR. The sample has about 250,000 distinct CDR3 sequences; under 30% are singletons. Sequenced material: PBMCs, mostly from graft donor cells, taken 360 days after TCRalphabeta/CD19-depleted stem cell transplant. The origin of this receptor is a female patient between 2 and 15 years old who had a stem cell transplant for congenital amegakaryocytic thrombocytopenia, so the T cells may come from the graft donor. The chain links TRBV12-3 or TRBV12-4 to TRBJ1-1; 7 bases align to TRBD1. CDR3 loop: CASSPTGVRAFC. The CDR3 bases are TGTGCCAGCAGTCCCACAGGGGTGAGGGCTTTCTGT.